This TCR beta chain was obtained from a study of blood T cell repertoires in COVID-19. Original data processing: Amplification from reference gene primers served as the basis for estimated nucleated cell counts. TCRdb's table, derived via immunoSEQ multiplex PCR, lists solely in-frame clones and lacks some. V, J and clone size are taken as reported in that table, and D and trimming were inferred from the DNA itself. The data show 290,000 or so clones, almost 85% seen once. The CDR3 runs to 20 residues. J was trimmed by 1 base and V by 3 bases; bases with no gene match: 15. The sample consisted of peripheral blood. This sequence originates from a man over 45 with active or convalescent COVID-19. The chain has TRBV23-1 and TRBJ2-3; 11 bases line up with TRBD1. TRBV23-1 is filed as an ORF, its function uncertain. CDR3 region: CASSHHTTGQGASRTDTQYF. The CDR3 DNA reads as TGCGCCAGCAGTCATCACACGACTGGACAGGGGGCTTCCCGCACAGATACGCAGTATTTT.